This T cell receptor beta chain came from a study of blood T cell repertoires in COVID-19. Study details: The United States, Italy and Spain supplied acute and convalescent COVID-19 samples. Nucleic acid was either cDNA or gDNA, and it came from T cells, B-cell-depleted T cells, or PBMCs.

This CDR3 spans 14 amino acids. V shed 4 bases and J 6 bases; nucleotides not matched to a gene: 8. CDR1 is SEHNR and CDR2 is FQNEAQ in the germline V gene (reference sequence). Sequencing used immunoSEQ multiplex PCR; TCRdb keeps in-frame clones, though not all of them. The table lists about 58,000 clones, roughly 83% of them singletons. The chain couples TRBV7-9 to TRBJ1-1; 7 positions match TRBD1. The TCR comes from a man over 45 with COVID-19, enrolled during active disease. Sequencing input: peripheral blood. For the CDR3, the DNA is TGTGCCAGCAGCTCGCCCAGACAGGGCTCTGAAGCTTTCTTT. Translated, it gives CASSSPRQGSEAFF. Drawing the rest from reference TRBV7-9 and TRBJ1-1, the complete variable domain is DTGVSQNPRHKITKRGQNVTFRCDPISEHNRLYWYRQTLGQGPEFLTYFQNEAQLEKSRLLSDRFSAERPKGSFSTLEIQRTEQGDSAMYLCASSSPRQGSEAFFGQGTRLTVV.